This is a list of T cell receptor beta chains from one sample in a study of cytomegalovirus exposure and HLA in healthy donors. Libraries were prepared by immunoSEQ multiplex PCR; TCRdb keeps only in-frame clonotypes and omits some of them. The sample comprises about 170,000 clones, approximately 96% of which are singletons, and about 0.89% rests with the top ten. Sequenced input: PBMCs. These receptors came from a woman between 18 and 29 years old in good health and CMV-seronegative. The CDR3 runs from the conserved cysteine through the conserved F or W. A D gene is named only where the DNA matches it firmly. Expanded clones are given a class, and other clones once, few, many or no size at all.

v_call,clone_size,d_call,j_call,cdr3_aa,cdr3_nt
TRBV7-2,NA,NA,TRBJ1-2,CASSLSDSYGYTF,TGTGCCAGCAGCTTGTCCGACAGCTATGGCTACACCTTC
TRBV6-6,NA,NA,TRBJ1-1,CASSSRAEAFF,TGTGCCAGCAGCTCGCGGGCTGAAGCTTTCTTT
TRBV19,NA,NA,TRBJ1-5,CASSPYSNQPQHF,TGTGCCAGTAGTCCGTATAGCAATCAGCCCCAGCATTTT
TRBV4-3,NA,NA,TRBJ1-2,CASSREWPVAYGYTF,TGCGCCAGCAGCCGAGAGTGGCCGGTAGCCTATGGCTACACCTTC
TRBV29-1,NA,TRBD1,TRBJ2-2,CSVGQGADTGELFF,TGCAGCGTCGGTCAGGGGGCGGACACCGGGGAGCTGTTTTTT
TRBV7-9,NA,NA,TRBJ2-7,CASSLAEGSYEQYF,TGTGCCAGCAGCTTAGCGGAGGGTTCCTACGAGCAGTACTTC
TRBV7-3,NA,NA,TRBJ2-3,CASSVQGADTQYF,TGTGCCAGCAGCGTACAGGGTGCAGATACGCAGTATTTT
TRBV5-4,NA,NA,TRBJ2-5,CASSLGTSPQETQYF,TGTGCCAGCAGCCTGGGAACTTCCCCACAAGAGACCCAGTACTTC
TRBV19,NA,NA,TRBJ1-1,CASSMGNRAKSTEAFF,TGTGCCAGTAGTATGGGGAACAGGGCGAAGAGCACTGAAGCTTTCTTT
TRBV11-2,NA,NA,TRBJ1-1,CASSWRGGTEAFF,TGTGCCAGCAGCTGGAGGGGTGGCACTGAAGCTTTCTTT
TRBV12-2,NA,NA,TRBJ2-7,CASRLGRRGGEQYF,TGTGCAAGTCGCTTAGGCCGGCGGGGAGGCGAGCAGTACTTC
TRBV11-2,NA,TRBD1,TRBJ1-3,CASSTYRGKAGNTIYF,TGTGCCAGCAGCACCTACAGGGGAAAAGCTGGAAACACCATATATTTT
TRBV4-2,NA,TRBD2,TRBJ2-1,CASSQDLLAGGPYNEQFF,TGTGCCAGCAGCCAAGACCTACTAGCGGGGGGGCCGTACAATGAGCAGTTCTTC
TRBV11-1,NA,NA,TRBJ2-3,CASTLGVGDTQYF,TGTGCCAGCACCCTAGGGGTTGGAGATACGCAGTATTTT
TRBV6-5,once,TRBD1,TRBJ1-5,CASSLQGNSNQPQHF,TGTGCCAGCAGCCTACAGGGGAATAGCAATCAGCCCCAGCATTTT
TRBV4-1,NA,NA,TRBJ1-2,CASSWTDYGYTF,TGCGCCAGCAGCTGGACAGACTATGGCTACACCTTC
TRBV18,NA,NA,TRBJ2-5,CASSLPKGQETQYF,TGTGCCAGCTCACTCCCTAAGGGGCAAGAGACCCAGTACTTC
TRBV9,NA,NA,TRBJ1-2,CASSVAGLETGGYTF,TGTGCCAGCAGCGTAGCTGGTCTGGAAACGGGTGGCTACACCTTC
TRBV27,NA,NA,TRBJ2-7,CASRPGHFYEQYF,TGTGCCAGCAGGCCGGGACATTTCTACGAGCAGTACTTC
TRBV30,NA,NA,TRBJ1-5,CAWATDSNQPQHF,TGTGCCTGGGCGACAGATAGCAATCAGCCCCAGCATTTT
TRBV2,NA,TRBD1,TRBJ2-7,CASYTSGTASYEQYF,TGTGCCAGCTACACCTCCGGGACAGCCTCCTACGAGCAGTACTTC
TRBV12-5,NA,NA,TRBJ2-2,CASDIQGNTGELFF,TGTGCTAGCGATATCCAGGGTAACACCGGGGAGCTGTTTTTT
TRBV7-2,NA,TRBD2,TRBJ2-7,CASNSGLAGYEQYF,TGTGCCAGCAACTCAGGACTAGCGGGATACGAGCAGTACTTC
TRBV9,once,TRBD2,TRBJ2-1,CASSVRVSGGQNEQFF,TGTGCCAGCAGCGTAAGGGTTTCGGGGGGGCAAAATGAGCAGTTCTTC
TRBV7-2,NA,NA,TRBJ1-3,CASSSFTGNTIYF,TGTGCCAGCAGCTCGTTTACTGGAAACACCATATATTTT
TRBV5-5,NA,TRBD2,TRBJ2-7,CASSLLAGASSYEQYF,TGTGCCAGCAGCTTGCTAGCGGGGGCGAGCTCCTACGAGCAGTACTTC
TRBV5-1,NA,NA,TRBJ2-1,CASSLAGSGYNEQFF,TGCGCCAGCAGCTTGGCGGGGTCGGGTTACAATGAGCAGTTCTTC
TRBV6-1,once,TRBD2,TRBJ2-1,CASSELAGRSYNEQFF,TGTGCCAGCAGTGAACTAGCGGGCCGCTCCTACAATGAGCAGTTCTTC
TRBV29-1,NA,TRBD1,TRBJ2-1,CSVTPGQGAYEQFF,TGCAGCGTGACGCCGGGACAGGGGGCCTATGAGCAGTTCTTC
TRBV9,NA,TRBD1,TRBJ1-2,CASSVGRQGGYYGYTF,TGTGCCAGCAGCGTAGGCCGACAGGGAGGTTACTATGGCTACACCTTC
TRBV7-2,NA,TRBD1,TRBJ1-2,CASSSDRGTYGYTF,TGTGCCAGCAGTAGCGACAGGGGGACCTATGGCTACACCTTC
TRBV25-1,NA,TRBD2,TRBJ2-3,CASSEYRLAGGLTQYF,TGTGCCAGCAGTGAATACCGGCTAGCGGGGGGACTCACGCAGTATTTT
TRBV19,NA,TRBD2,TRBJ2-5,CASSMGAGDGETQYF,TGTGCCAGTAGTATGGGAGCGGGGGATGGAGAGACCCAGTACTTC
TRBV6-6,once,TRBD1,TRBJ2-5,CASSRQGSVETQYF,TGTGCCAGCAGTCGACAGGGGTCGGTGGAGACCCAGTACTTC
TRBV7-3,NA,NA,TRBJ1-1,CASSLYLRPMVGELDTEAFF,TGTGCCAGCAGCTTATATCTACGCCCCATGGTTGGGGAGTTGGACACTGAAGCTTTCTTT
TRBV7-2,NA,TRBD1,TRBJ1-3,CASSPTGGWGTSGNTIYF,TGTGCCAGCAGCCCCACAGGGGGGTGGGGGACCTCTGGAAACACCATATATTTT
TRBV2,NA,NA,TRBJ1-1,CASSEWAGNTEAFF,TGTGCCAGCAGTGAATGGGCAGGGAACACTGAAGCTTTCTTT
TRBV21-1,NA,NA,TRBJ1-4,CASSSPLTGTNEKLFF,TGTGCCAGCAGCTCTCCTCTGACAGGGACAAATGAAAAACTGTTTTTT
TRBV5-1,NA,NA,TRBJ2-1,CASSFGRDSYNEQFF,TGCGCCAGCAGCTTTGGCAGGGACTCCTACAATGAGCAGTTCTTC
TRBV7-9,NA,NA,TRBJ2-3,CASSPPVPTRDTQYF,TGTGCCAGCAGCCCCCCTGTGCCCACAAGAGATACGCAGTATTTT